This T cell receptor (beta chain) was captured by sequencing in a study of T cells in Graves' hyperthyroidism and ophthalmopathy. This clonotype was detected ten times or more. Its antigen is as yet unknown. The CDR3 regions of TCR beta were amplified from RNA transcripts. Primed by the HTBI set, a first-round RT-PCR was run on the TCR CDR3. Using its own MiXCR run on the multiplex PCR reads, TCRdb lists one record per CDR3 protein. This table holds around 350,000 distinct CDR3 sequences, 19% found once. Whole-study findings and limits: Most clonotypes expanded in thyroid above 0.001 were likewise present in blood.

The CDR3 contains 14 residues. V lost 2 bases and J 1 base, leaving 8 bases between the germline ends. Germline-derived CDR1 and CDR2 are LGHNA and YNFKEQ. Sequenced material: blood. This chain links TRBV4-2 with TRBJ1-1; D unclear. This TCR came from a woman younger than 35 with Graves' hyperthyroidism. The DNA for the CDR3 is TGTGCCAGCAGCCAATTAGGCCGGAACACTGAAGCTTTCTTT. Amino acid sequence: CASSQLGRNTEAFF.